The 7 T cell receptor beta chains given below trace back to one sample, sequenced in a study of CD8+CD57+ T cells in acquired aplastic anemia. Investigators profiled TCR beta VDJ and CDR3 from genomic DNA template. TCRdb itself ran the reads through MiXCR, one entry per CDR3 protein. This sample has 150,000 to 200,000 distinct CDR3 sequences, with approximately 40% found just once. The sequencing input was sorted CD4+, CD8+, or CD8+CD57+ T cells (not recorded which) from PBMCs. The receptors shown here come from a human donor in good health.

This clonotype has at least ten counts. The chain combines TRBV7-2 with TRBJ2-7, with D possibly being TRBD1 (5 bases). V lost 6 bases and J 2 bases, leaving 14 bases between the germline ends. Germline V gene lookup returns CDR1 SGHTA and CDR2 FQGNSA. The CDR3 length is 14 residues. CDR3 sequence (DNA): TGTGCCAGCAGTTGGGGCCTAGATACCTACGAGCAGTACTTC. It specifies CASSWGLDTYEQYF.

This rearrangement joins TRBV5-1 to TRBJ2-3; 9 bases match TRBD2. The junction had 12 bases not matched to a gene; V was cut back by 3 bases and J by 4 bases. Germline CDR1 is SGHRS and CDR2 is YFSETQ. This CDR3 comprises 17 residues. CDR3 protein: CASSSSGTSSGSDTQYF. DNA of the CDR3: TGCGCCAGCAGCTCCTCCGGGACTAGCAGCGGATCAGATACGCAGTATTTT.

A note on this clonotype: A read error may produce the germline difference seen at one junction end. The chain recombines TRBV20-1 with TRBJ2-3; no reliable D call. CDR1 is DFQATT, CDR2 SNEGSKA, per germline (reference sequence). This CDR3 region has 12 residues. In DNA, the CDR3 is TGCAGTGCTAGTATGCTAGTTGATGCGCAGTACTTT. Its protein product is CSASMLVDAQYF.

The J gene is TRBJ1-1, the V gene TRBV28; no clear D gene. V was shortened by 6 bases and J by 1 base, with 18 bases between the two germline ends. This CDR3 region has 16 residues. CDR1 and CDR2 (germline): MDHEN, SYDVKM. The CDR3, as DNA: TGTGCCAGCAGCCCACGAGGAGTGATCCGGAACACTGAAGCTTTCTTT. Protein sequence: CASSPRGVIRNTEAFF.

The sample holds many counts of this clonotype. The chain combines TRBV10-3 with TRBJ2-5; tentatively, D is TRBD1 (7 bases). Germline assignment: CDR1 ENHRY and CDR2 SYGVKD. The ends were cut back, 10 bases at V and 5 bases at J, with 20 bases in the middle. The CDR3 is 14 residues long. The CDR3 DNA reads TGTGCCACGCGTCTGGAGGGGGCGCGGGAGACCCAGTACTTC. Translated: CATRLEGARETQYF.

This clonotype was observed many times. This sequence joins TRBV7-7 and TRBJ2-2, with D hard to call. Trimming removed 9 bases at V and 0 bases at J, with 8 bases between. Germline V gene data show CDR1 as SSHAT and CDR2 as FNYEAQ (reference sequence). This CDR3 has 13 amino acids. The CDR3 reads CASRNANTGELFF. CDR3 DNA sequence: TGTGCCAGTCGGAACGCGAACACCGGGGAGCTGTTTTTT. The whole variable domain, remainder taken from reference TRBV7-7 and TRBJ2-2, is GAGVSQSPRYKVTKRGQDVTLRCDPISSHATLYWYQQALGQGPEFLTYFNYEAQPDKSGLPSDRFSAERPEGSISTLTIQRTEQRDSAMYRCASRNANTGELFFGEGSRLTVL.

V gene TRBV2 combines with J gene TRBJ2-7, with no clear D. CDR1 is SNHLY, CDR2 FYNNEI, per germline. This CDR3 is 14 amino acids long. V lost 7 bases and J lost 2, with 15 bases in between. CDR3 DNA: TGTGCCAGCAACCTTGACGGTATGACCTACGAGCAGTACTTC. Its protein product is CASNLDGMTYEQYF.